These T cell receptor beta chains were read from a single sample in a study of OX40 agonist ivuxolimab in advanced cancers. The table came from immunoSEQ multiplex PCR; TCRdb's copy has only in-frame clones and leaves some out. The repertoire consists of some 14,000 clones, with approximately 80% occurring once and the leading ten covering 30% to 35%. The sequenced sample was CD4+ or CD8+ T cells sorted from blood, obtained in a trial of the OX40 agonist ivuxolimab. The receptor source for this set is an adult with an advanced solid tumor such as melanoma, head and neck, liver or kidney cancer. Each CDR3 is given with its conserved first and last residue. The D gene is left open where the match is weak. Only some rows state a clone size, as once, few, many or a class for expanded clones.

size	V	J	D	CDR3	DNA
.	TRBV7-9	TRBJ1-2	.	CASSLDAGDYGYTF	TGTGCCAGCAGCTTAGATGCAGGGGACTATGGCTACACCTTC
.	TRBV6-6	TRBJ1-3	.	CASTPVWGNTIYF	TGTGCCAGTACACCGGTTTGGGGAAACACCATATATTTT
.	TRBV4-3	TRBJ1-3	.	CASSQGVSGNTIYF	TGCGCTAGCAGCCAAGGGGTTTCTGGAAACACCATATATTTT
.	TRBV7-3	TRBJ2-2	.	CASRLTGDGTTTGELFF	TGTGCCAGCAGACTCACTGGCGACGGTACTACCACCGGGGAGCTGTTTTTT
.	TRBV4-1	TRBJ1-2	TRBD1	CASSRVTGDGYTF	TGCGCCAGCAGCCGAGTGACAGGGGATGGCTACACCTTC
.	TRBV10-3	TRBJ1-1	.	CAISVTNTEAFF	TGTGCCATCAGTGTGACGAACACTGAAGCTTTCTTT
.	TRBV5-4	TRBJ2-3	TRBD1	CASSFPGQGEKDTQYF	TGTGCCAGCAGCTTCCCGGGACAGGGGGAAAAAGATACGCAGTATTTT
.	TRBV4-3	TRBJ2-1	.	CASSQVGVSEQFF	TGCGCCAGCAGCCAAGTAGGGGTGAGTGAGCAGTTCTTC
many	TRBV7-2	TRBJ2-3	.	CASSLTEGSLGDTQYF	TGTGCCAGCAGCTTAACTGAGGGATCCCTAGGAGATACGCAGTATTTT
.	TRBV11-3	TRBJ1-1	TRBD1	CASSLDMRGRVSRAAFF	TGTGCCAGCAGCTTAGATATGAGGGGGCGCGTCTCCCGGGCAGCTTTCTTT
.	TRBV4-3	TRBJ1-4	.	CASSQEPDGREKLFF	TGCGCCAGCAGCCAAGAACCGGACGGGCGTGAAAAACTGTTTTTT
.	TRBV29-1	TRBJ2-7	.	CSVISGLQARQYF	TGCAGCGTAATCTCAGGACTACAAGCAAGGCAGTACTTC
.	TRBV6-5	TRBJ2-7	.	CASSYLGVDEQYF	TGTGCCAGCAGTTACTTGGGGGTCGACGAGCAGTACTTC
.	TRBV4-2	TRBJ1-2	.	CASSQERLTGNGYTF	TGTGCCAGCAGCCAAGAAAGACTAACAGGGAATGGCTACACCTTC
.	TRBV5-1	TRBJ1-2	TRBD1	CASGSGQGLGGYTF	TGCGCCAGCGGTTCGGGACAGGGTTTAGGGGGCTACACCTTC
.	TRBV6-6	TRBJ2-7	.	CASSYSSYEQYF	TGTGCCAGCAGTTACTCGTCTTACGAGCAGTACTTC
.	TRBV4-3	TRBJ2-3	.	CASSQRYRLITDTQYF	TGCGCCAGCAGCCAAAGATATCGACTTATCACAGATACGCAGTATTTT
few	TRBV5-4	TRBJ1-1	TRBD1	CASSSRGQGAFF	TGTGCCAGCAGCTCACGAGGACAGGGTGCTTTCTTT
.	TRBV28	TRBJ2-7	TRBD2	CASRLAGGIYEQYF	TGTGCCAGCAGGCTAGCGGGGGGTATCTACGAGCAGTACTTC
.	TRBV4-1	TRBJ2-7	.	CASSQERWLYEQYF	TGCGCCAGCAGCCAAGAAAGGTGGCTCTACGAGCAGTACTTC
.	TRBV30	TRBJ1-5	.	CAWSVGLGEGGTAQHF	TGTGCCTGGAGTGTAGGTCTGGGGGAGGGTGGAACGGCCCAGCATTTT
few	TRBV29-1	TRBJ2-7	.	CSVGEFSYEQYF	TGCAGCGTAGGAGAATTCTCCTACGAGCAGTACTTC
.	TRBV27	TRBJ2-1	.	CASRTWDEQFF	TGTGCCAGCCGGACCTGGGATGAGCAGTTCTTC
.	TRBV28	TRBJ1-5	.	CASSRQENQPQHF	TGTGCCAGCTCTCGACAGGAAAATCAGCCCCAGCATTTT
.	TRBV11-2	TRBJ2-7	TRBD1	CASSSSGQIYEQYF	TGTGCCAGCAGCTCTTCGGGACAGATATACGAGCAGTACTTC
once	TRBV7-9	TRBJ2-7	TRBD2	CASSPGGEDEQYF	TGTGCCAGCAGCCCGGGGGGGGAGGACGAGCAGTACTTC
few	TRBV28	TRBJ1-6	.	CASSLGSPLHF	TGTGCCAGCAGTTTGGGTTCACCCCTCCACTTT
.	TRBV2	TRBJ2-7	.	CASSEWRTSYEQYF	TGTGCCAGCAGTGAATGGAGGACCTCCTACGAGCAGTACTTC
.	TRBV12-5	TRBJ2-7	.	CASGQPREQYF	TGTGCTAGTGGTCAGCCGCGAGAGCAGTACTTC
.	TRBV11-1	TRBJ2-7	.	CASRNRATYEQYF	TGTGCCAGCAGGAACAGGGCGACCTACGAGCAGTACTTC
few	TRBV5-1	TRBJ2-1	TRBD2	CASSPLGGDNEQFF	TGCGCCAGCTCACCCTTGGGGGGGGACAATGAGCAGTTCTTC
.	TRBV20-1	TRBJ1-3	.	CSGSTGNTIYF	TGCAGCGGATCGACTGGAAACACCATATATTTT
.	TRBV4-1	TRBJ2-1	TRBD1	CASSQDRGLINEQFF	TGCGCCAGCAGCCAGGACAGGGGACTTATCAATGAGCAGTTCTTC
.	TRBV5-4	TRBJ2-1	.	CASTVGMRDNEQFF	TGTGCCAGCACCGTTGGGATGAGAGACAATGAGCAGTTCTTC
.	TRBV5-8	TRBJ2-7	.	CATNPRDRYYEQYF	TGTGCCACCAATCCGAGGGACCGATACTACGAGCAGTACTTC